Only one count was recorded for the clone carrying this T cell receptor (beta chain). Its antigen is not identified. V was trimmed by 1 base and J by 0 bases, leaving 12 bases between them. Per germline, CDR1 MNHNS and CDR2 SASEGT. The CDR3 covers 16 residues. Treatment specified: oral pan-JAK inhibitor, 5-10 mg twice daily. Researchers gathered lesional scalp punch biopsies and peripheral blood from patients with alopecia areata. The source of the sample is a study of CD8+ T cells in alopecia areata. Findings and caveats of the study: Relative to normal scalp, lesional scalp, especially alopecia totalis/universalis, showed higher clonality. Many expanded lesional clones persisted in scalp and blood during tofacitinib. Both scalp clonality and the expanded CD8+ clones among the top 100 showed a significant decrease with tofacitinib.

Once RNA had been extracted, it was reverse transcribed into cDNA to act as the sequencing template. TCRdb's table, derived via immunoSEQ multiplex PCR, lists solely in-frame clones and lacks some. The data show 150,000 to 200,000 clones, approximately 50% seen once. The TCR sequence derives from a human donor with alopecia areata. This specimen consisted of CD8+ T cells sorted from blood, obtained between weeks 51 and 54, from a patient treated with tofacitinib. This chain links TRBV6-1 with TRBJ1-2; D unclear. In nucleotides, the CDR3 is TGTGCCAGCAGTGAAGTTCCTATACCAACTAACTATGGCTACACCTTC. This translates into CASSEVPIPTNYGYTF.